This record covers a single TCR beta chain. The antigen remains unidentified. This record belongs to a study of shared clonotypes between healthy human individuals. In replicate PCRs of sorted subsets, around 200 ng DNA, 29,000 or so T cell genomes, was used. Clones were sequenced by immunoSEQ multiplex PCR, and TCRdb holds only the in-frame ones, with some missing. The sample lists just over 2,000,000 clones; 85% to 95% were seen once. Findings and limits, study-wide: Generation of non-shared clonotypes was less probable than generation of clonotypes shared by all four donors.

The TCR comes from a man younger than 30 in good health. The sequencing input was naive CD4+ T cells sorted from blood. Subset here: CD45RA+ positively selected.

CDR3 DNA sequence: TGTGCCAGCAGTCCTCACAGGGGGAACACTGAAGCTTTCTTT. This codes for CASSPHRGNTEAFF. The chain is built from TRBV28 and TRBJ1-1; 7 nucleotides align to TRBD1. There are 14 residues in the CDR3. Per germline, CDR1 MDHEN and CDR2 SYDVKM. The junction had 4 bases not matched to a gene; V was cut back by 5 bases and J by 1 base.